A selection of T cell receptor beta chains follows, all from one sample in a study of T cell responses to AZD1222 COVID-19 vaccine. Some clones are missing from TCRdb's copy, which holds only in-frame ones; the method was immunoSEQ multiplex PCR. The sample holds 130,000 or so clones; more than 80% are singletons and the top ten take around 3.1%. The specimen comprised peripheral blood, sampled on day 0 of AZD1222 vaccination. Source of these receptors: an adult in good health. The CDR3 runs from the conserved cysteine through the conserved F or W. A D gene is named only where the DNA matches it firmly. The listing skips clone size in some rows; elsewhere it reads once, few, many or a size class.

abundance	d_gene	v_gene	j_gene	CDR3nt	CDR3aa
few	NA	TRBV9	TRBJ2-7	TGTGCCAGCAGCCAGGGGGGCAAAGCCTACGAGCAGTACTTC	CASSQGGKAYEQYF
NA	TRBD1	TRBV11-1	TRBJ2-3	TGTGCCAGCAGCTTATTATCGGGACAGCACCCAGATACGCAGTATTTT	CASSLLSGQHPDTQYF
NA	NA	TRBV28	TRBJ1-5	TGTGCCAGCAGGGCCAGCGGAGGCCCCCAGCATTTT	CASRASGGPQHF
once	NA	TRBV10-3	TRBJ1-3	TGTGCCATCAGCCGGACCACAGAATACTCTGGAAACACCATATATTTT	CAISRTTEYSGNTIYF
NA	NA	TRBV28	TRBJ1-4	TGTGCCAGCACGCCTTCCCCGGGACTAGCTGAAAAACTGTTTTTT	CASTPSPGLAEKLFF
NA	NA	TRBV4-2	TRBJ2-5	TGTGCCAGCAGCCAATTTAATGGGGGACGGCAGACCCAGTACTTC	CASSQFNGGRQTQYF
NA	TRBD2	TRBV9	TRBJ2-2	TGTGCCAGCAGCGCAGGGACTAGCGCTTCATGGGGCGGGGAGCTGTTTTTT	CASSAGTSASWGGELFF
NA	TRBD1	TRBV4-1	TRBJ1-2	TGCGCCAGCAGCCAAGGACAGGGGACTAACTATGGCTACACCTTC	CASSQGQGTNYGYTF
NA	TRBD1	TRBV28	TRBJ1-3	TGTGCCAGCATCCAAAAACAGGGGCCTGGAAACACCATATATTTT	CASIQKQGPGNTIYF
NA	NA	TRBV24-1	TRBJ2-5	TGTGCCACCAGTGATCCCAGGGCAGAGACCCAGTACTTC	CATSDPRAETQYF
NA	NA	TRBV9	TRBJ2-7	TGTGCCAGCAGCGTAGCAGGGTTGCCCTACGAGCAGTACTTC	CASSVAGLPYEQYF
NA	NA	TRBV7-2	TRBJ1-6	TGTGCCAGCAGCATACTCAGGGGTGCACCCCTCCACTTT	CASSILRGAPLHF
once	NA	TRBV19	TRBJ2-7	TGTGCCAGTAGGGCGCCGGGCTACGAGCAGTACTTC	CASRAPGYEQYF
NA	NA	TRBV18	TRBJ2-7	TGTGCCAGCTCACCCTCGGACGGCTACGAGCAGTACTTC	CASSPSDGYEQYF
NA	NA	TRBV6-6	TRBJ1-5	TGTGCCAGAGACCCGGGGTCGGATCAGCCCCAGCATTTT	CARDPGSDQPQHF
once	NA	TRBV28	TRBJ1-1	TGTGCCAGCTTCACTTGGACAGCTCATTACATGAACACTGAAGCTTTCTTT	CASFTWTAHYMNTEAFF
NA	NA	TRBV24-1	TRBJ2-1	TGTGCCACCGGCATGGGAGGTGAGCAGTTCTTC	CATGMGGEQFF
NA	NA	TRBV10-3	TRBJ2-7	TGTGCCATCAGTGAGCAGGGGTCCTACGAGCAGTACTTC	CAISEQGSYEQYF